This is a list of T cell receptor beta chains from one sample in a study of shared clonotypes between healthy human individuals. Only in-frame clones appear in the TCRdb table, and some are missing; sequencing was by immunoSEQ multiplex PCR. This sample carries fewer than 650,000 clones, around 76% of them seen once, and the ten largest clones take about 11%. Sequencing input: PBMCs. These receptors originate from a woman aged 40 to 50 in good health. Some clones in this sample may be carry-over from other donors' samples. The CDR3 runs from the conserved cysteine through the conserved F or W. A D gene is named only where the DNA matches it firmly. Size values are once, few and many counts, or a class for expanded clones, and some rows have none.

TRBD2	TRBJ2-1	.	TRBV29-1	TGCAGCGCCTCCAGCGGGAGGTCCCCCTACAATGAGCAGTTCTTC	CSASSGRSPYNEQFF
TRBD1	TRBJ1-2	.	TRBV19	TGTGCCAGTAGTGGGACAGGGGGCCTCCCATACTATGGCTACACCTTC	CASSGTGGLPYYGYTF
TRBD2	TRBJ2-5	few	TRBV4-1	TGCGCCAGCAGCCGGGGCGGGGGTTCCGGCGGGAGGGGAGAGACCCAGTACTTC	CASSRGGGSGGRGETQYF
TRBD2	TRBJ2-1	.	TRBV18	TGTGCCAGCTCACCGCCCTTAGCGGGAGTTTCGGATGAGCAGTTCTTC	CASSPPLAGVSDEQFF
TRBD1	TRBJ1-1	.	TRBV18	TGTGCCAGCTCACCCCGGGACAGGGATTCCATGAACACTGAAGCTTTCTTT	CASSPRDRDSMNTEAFF
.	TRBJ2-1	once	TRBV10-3	TGTGCCATCAGCCAAGGTGGGCTGAAGAACAATGAGCAGTTCTTC	CAISQGGLKNNEQFF
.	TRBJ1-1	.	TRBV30	TGTGCCTGGAGTTGGAGTCCGAACACTGAAGCTTTCTTC	CAWSWSPNTEAFF
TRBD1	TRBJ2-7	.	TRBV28	TGTGCCAGCAGTCCGACAGGGCCCTCCGACGAGCAGTACTTC	CASSPTGPSDEQYF
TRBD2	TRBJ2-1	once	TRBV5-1	TGCGCCAGCAGCTTGGGTTGGCTAGCGGCTACAAATGAGCAGTTCTTC	CASSLGWLAATNEQFF
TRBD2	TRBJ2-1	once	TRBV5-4	TGTGCCAGCAGCCTCCCGACTAGCGGATACAATGAGCAGTTCTTC	CASSLPTSGYNEQFF